The next 3 T cell receptor beta chains were all read from a single sample in a study of blood T cells in healthy people across ages. Then a second PCR, running about 6 to 11 cycles, was carried out with a sample-barcoded 5' primer and a J-beta primer mix. From the 5' RACE reads, TCRdb called clonotypes with MiXCR, one entry per CDR3 protein. The table has 600,000 to 800,000 distinct CDR3 sequences, approximately 52% seen once; the top ten hold approximately 12%. What was sequenced was blood. The origin of the receptors is a woman aged 80 or over in good health.

This chain connects TRBV6-6 to TRBJ1-2, with a tentative D call TRBD1 (5 bases). Germline CDR1 and CDR2: MNHNY and SVGAGI (reference sequence). The CDR3 is 15 residues long. Trimming cost V 8 bases and J 0 bases, with 16 bases left between them. The CDR3 coding sequence is TGTGCCAGCGGTCCCCGGGACGGAGCTAACTATGGCTACACCTTC. Amino acid sequence: CASGPRDGANYGYTF.

This clonotype was counted a few times. The chain links TRBV7-9 to TRBJ1-6, with D perhaps TRBD1 (6 bases). The CDR3 has 16 amino acids. Germline CDR1 is SEHNR and CDR2 is FQNEAQ (reference sequence). Trimming shortened V by 5 bases and J by 0 bases, and 11 bases separated the two germline ends. Here the CDR3 DNA reads TGTGCCAGCAGCACAGGGATGAGCTCCTATAATTCACCCCTCCACTTT. It translates to CASSTGMSSYNSPLHF.

This clonotype was seen repeatedly, ten times or more. V gene TRBV20-1 combines with J gene TRBJ2-5; either TRBD1 or TRBD2 may fit D (5 bases each). The CDR3 runs 14 residues. The V end was cut by 6 bases, the J end by 4 bases, with 18 bases between. Per the germline V gene, CDR1 is DFQATT and CDR2 is SNEGSKA (reference sequence). CDR3 region: CSATLRSGAETQYF. Written as DNA, the CDR3 is TGCAGTGCCACCCTCCGATCCGGGGCAGAGACCCAGTACTTC.